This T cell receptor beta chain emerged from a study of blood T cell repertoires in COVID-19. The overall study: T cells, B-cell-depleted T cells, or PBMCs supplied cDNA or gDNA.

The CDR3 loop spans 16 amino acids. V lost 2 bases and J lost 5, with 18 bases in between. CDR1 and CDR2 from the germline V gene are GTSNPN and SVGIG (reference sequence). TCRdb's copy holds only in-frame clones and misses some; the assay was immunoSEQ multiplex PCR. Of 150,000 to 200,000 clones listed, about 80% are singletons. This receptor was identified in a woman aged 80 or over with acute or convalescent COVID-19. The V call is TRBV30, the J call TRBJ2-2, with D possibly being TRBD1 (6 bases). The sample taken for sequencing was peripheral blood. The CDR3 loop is CAWSPISKGGTGELFF. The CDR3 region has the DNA TGTGCCTGGAGTCCGATCTCAAAAGGGGGTACCGGGGAGCTGTTTTTT. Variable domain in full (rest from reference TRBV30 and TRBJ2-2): SQTIHQWPATLVQPVGSPLSLECTVEGTSNPNLYWYRQAAGRGLQLLFYSVGIGQISSEVPQNLSASRPQDRQFILSSKKLLLSDSGFYLCAWSPISKGGTGELFFGEGSRLTVL.